The sequence of this T cell receptor (beta chain) was determined in a study of T-cell reconstitution after alpha-beta-depleted transplantation in children. Whole-study findings and limits: Among T cells one year after transplant, newly produced cells accounted for most counts and diversity. As was reported, about two months after transplant, alpha-beta T cells came from several hundred expanded graft clones. At day 60, the high TCRbeta diversity found in some patients originated from recipient T cells and thymic progenitors that had survived.

Per germline, CDR1 SGHVS and CDR2 FQNEAQ. V gave up 5 bases and J gave up 4 bases; unmatched junction bases: 2. This CDR3 spans 15 amino acids. This clonotype was found many times. Its matching antigen is unknown. Unique molecular identifiers featured in how the TCRbeta library was prepared. TCRdb re-called the PCR reads through MiXCR, storing one row per CDR3 protein. The sample lists 500,000 to 600,000 distinct CDR3 sequences, over 20% seen once, with around a third in the top ten. The receptor's source is a boy in the first two years of life with Wiskott-Aldrich syndrome, due to receive a stem cell transplant. The rearrangement links TRBV7-8 to TRBJ2-2; 12 positions match TRBD2. Sample: PBMCs, taken before TCRalphabeta/CD19-depleted stem cell transplant. CDR3 coding DNA: TGTGCCAGCAGCGTGACTAGCGGGAGCACCGGGGAGCTGTTTTTT. Protein: CASSVTSGSTGELFF.